The 20 T cell receptor beta chains listed next were all sequenced from one sample in a study of radiotherapy plus CTLA-4 blockade in lung cancer. The method was immunoSEQ multiplex PCR; TCRdb's version includes in-frame clones alone and lacks a portion of them. Of about 49,000 clones listed, 73% are singletons. The sample here was peripheral blood, taken from a patient treated with radiotherapy plus ipilimumab. Every receptor here comes from a human donor with non-small cell lung cancer who had a complete response to radiotherapy plus ipilimumab.

This sequence joins TRBV6-5 and TRBJ1-2, with a weak D call TRBD1 (5 bases). The CDR3 has 13 residues. Trimming left V 6 bases short and J 2 bases short, with 10 bases between. Germline V gene sequence: CDR1 MNHEY, CDR2 SVGAGI. The CDR3 DNA is TGTGCCAGCAGAAGTGGGGGGAACTATGGCTACACCTTC. Translated: CASRSGGNYGYTF.

This clone was found a few times. This chain uses TRBV2 with TRBJ1-6; no firm D call. Trimming left V 8 bases short and J 10 bases short, with 12 bases between. CDR3 length equals 12 residues. Germline V CDR1 and CDR2: SNHLY, FYNNEI. The CDR3 protein is CASEPGSSPLHF. The CDR3 DNA reads as TGTGCCAGCGAACCGGGTTCCTCACCCCTCCACTTT.

This clone was observed a few times. The V call is TRBV4-3, the J call TRBJ2-7; TRBD2 matches at 14 bases. Trimming at V came to 0 bases and at J to 7 bases, leaving 5 bases not matched to a gene. The CDR3 is made up of 16 amino acids. Germline V gives CDR1 LGHNA, CDR2 YSLEER. The CDR3 loop reads CASSQETSGGAGEQYF. Here the CDR3 DNA reads TGCGCCAGCAGCCAAGAGACTAGCGGGGGGGCTGGAGAGCAGTACTTC.

The V call is TRBV28, the J call TRBJ2-3, with D perhaps matching TRBD1 (6 bases). The germline CDR1 and CDR2 sequences are MDHEN and SYDVKM. The CDR3 consists of 16 residues. Trimming pared 5 bases from V and 1 base from J, leaving 16 bases between. CDR3 protein: CASSRDRPRGTDTQYF. The DNA for the CDR3 is TGTGCCAGCAGTCGCGACAGGCCACGAGGCACAGATACGCAGTATTTT.

The sample holds a few counts of this clone. The chain joins TRBV29-1 to TRBJ2-1, with D maybe TRBD1 (6 bases). Trimming removed 1 base from V and 12 bases from J, with 19 bases in between. The germline V gene encodes CDR1 SQVTM and CDR2 ANQGSEA. This CDR3 has 14 residues. The CDR3 sequence is CSVEVPRTANSQFF. For the CDR3, the DNA is TGCAGCGTTGAAGTACCGCGGACAGCAAATTCGCAGTTCTTC.

The rearrangement links TRBV6-5 to TRBJ2-7; TRBD2 matches 12 bases. Germline loops: CDR1 MNHEY, CDR2 SVGAGI. The CDR3 is 12 amino acids. Unmatched junction bases numbered 1, after V lost 6 bases and J lost 7 bases. The CDR3: CASRTSGSEQYF. CDR3 in DNA: TGTGCCAGCAGGACTAGCGGGAGTGAGCAGTACTTC.

The chain couples TRBV6-1 to TRBJ2-5; 11 bases match TRBD1. V was clipped by 7 bases and J by 1 base; unmatched bases: 5. CDR3 length equals 15 residues. Looked up from germline, CDR1 is MNHNS and CDR2 is SASEGT. CDR3 amino acids: CASNRDRGVQETQYF. CDR3 DNA sequence: TGTGCCAGCAACCGGGACAGGGGGGTCCAAGAGACCCAGTACTTC.

This clone has just a few counts. The rearrangement links TRBV7-9 to TRBJ1-4; 7 bases match TRBD1. The CDR3 has 14 amino acids. V lost 4 bases and J lost 5; bases outside the gene matches: 4. CDR1 and CDR2 from the germline V gene are SEHNR and FQNEAQ (reference sequence). This CDR3 reads CASSSRQGNEKLFF. DNA for the CDR3: TGTGCCAGCAGCTCCCGACAGGGCAATGAAAAACTGTTTTTT.

The V and J genes are TRBV19 and TRBJ1-4; 9 nucleotides align to TRBD1. The V and J ends lost 7 bases and 8 bases, in that order; junction bases with no gene match: 5. Germline CDR1 is LNHDA and CDR2 is SQIVND (reference sequence). The CDR3 runs 13 residues. The CDR3 sequence: CASTDRGGEKLFF. The CDR3 bases are TGTGCCAGTACGGACAGGGGTGGAGAAAAACTGTTTTTT.

In this sample, this clone turned up a few times. The chain uses TRBV7-2 and TRBJ2-2; D gene ambiguous. The CDR3 extends over 16 amino acids. With 1 base removed from V and 0 bases from J, the gap between germline ends came to 9 bases. Germline loops: CDR1 SGHTA, CDR2 FQGNSA. In DNA, the CDR3 is TGTGCCAGCAGCTTAGTTCTGTCAGCGAACACCGGGGAGCTGTTTTTT. Protein sequence: CASSLVLSANTGELFF.

The gene calls are TRBV4-1 and TRBJ2-1, with TRBD2 identical over 11 bases. CDR1 is MGHRA, CDR2 YSYEKL, per germline. The CDR3 runs 17 residues. V gave up 1 base and J gave up 7 bases; unmatched junction bases: 9. CDR3 protein: CASSQVILAGGVNEQFF. The DNA of the CDR3 is TGCGCCAGCAGCCAAGTCATTCTAGCGGGAGGAGTAAATGAGCAGTTCTTC.

This clone turned up a few times. J is TRBJ1-1 and V is TRBV29-1, with D perhaps matching TRBD1 (6 bases). Between the trimmed V and J ends, which lost 4 bases and 7 bases, there was a span of 13 bases. The CDR3 is made up of 12 amino acids. Germline V gives CDR1 SQVTM, CDR2 ANQGSEA. The CDR3 nucleotides are TGCAGCGTTGCTGGGGGCCTACTTGAAGCTTTCTTT. It codes for CSVAGGLLEAFF.

There are a few counts of this clone. The rearrangement links TRBV2 to TRBJ2-3, with a tentative D call TRBD2 (6 bases). V lost 7 bases, J lost 0 bases, and 17 bases lay in between. This CDR3 comprises 16 residues. Germline CDR1 is SNHLY and CDR2 is FYNNEI. This CDR3 is CASKAPGGTSTDTQYF. DNA of the CDR3: TGTGCCAGCAAAGCCCCTGGCGGGACGAGCACAGATACGCAGTATTTT.

This clone was found a few times. The V gene is TRBV18, the J gene TRBJ1-3; perhaps TRBD1 as D (6 bases). Germline V gene sequence: CDR1 KGHSH, CDR2 LQKENI. The V gene lost 0 bases and the J gene lost 0 bases, with 9 bases spanning the gap. The CDR3 sequence is 16 residues long. Here the CDR3 reads CASSPPTGNSGNTIYF. The CDR3 DNA reads TGTGCCAGCTCACCACCGACAGGCAACTCTGGAAACACCATATATTTT.

The chain has TRBV10-2 and TRBJ2-7; TRBD1 matches 10 bases. Trimming at V came to 8 bases and at J to 4 bases, leaving 17 bases not matched to a gene. The germline V gene has CDR1 WSHSY and CDR2 SAAADI. The CDR3 is 17 amino acids. CDR3 residues: CASRAGLTGTGAYEQYF. The CDR3 DNA is TGCGCCAGCCGGGCGGGCCTAACCGGGACAGGGGCGTACGAGCAGTACTTC.

The chain uses TRBV30 and TRBJ1-6; D remains unclear. This CDR3 contains 13 residues. V lost 0 bases and J lost 12, with 12 bases in between. Germline values: CDR1 GTSNPN, CDR2 SVGIG (reference sequence). The CDR3 DNA reads TGTGCCTGGAGTGTAGACGGGGAAAGACCCCTCCACTTT. Protein: CAWSVDGERPLHF.

The rearrangement joins TRBV11-2 to TRBJ2-1; 7 positions agree with TRBD2. J lost 4 bases, V lost 4 bases, and 4 bases had no gene match. This CDR3 comprises 14 residues. CDR1 and CDR2 from the germline V gene are SGHAT and FQNNGV. The CDR3 DNA reads as TGTGCCAGCAGCTCGTCGCGGGGGTACAATGAGCAGTTCTTC. Its translation is CASSSSRGYNEQFF.

This chain uses TRBV19 with TRBJ2-1; the D gene is possibly TRBD1 (6 bases). V shed 4 bases and J shed 10 bases, with 17 bases lying between them. Germline V lookup: CDR1 LNHDA, CDR2 SQIVND (reference sequence). The CDR3 extends over 14 amino acids. CDR3 bases: TGTGCCAGTAGTAGTCTCTGGGGGCGCGGGGAGCAGTTCTTC. It yields the protein CASSSLWGRGEQFF.

For this clone: The junction shows a germline mismatch at one end, possibly a read error. The chain carries TRBV5-4 and TRBJ1-4; D call uncertain. The CDR3 length is 9 residues. The germline CDR1 and CDR2 sequences are SGHNT and YYREEE (reference sequence). DNA for the CDR3: TGTGCCAGCAGCTCGAGATCCCGTTTT. Its translation is CASSSRSRF.

The V and J genes are TRBV15 and TRBJ1-5; possibly TRBD1 for D (6 bases). The CDR3 extends over 16 amino acids. Germline lookup yields CDR1 LNHNV and CDR2 YYDKDF (reference sequence). The V gene lost 0 bases and the J gene lost 2 bases, with 11 bases spanning the gap. In DNA, the CDR3 is TGTGCCACCAGCAGAGATGGGAACAGGGGCAATCAGCCCCAGCATTTT. This translates into CATSRDGNRGNQPQHF.